The text below deals with one T cell receptor beta chain. This clonotype came up many times. The antigen it recognizes is unknown. The input lacks base qualities; no much larger clone sits a single base away. This entry belongs to a study of T cells in Graves' hyperthyroidism and ophthalmopathy (dated by TCRdb to between 2019 and 2020). Looking at the study overall: Peripheral blood was collected at initial diagnosis, before any treatment. A discovery cohort of around 98 patients, about 44 with Graves' ophthalmopathy and 57 with stable Graves' hyperthyroidism, was used to find distinguishing TCR V-J signatures. An independent validation cohort of around 19 hyperthyroidism patients and about 16 patients who later progressed to ophthalmopathy tested prospective prediction of ophthalmopathy. The 75 to 100 discovery patients were divided at random into training and test sets in a 7:3 ratio. Thyroid tissue and blood T-cell repertoires from over 5 Graves' hyperthyroidism patients were also compared in the study. After blood sampling, hyperthyroidism patients were treated with methimazole at a starting dose of 30 mg daily, and ophthalmopathy patients were treated with high-dose intravenous methylprednisolone. According to the paper, TCR Vbeta CDR3 sequencing was carried out on some 130 peripheral blood samples, which came from approximately 43 ophthalmopathy, around 75 hyperthyroidism and roughly 17 progressor patients. Summary of the overall study and its limitations: In validation, progression to ophthalmopathy was predicted by the model with around 71% sensitivity and roughly 76% specificity, a median of roughly 6 months before onset. Most expanded thyroid clonotypes (frequency above 0.001) were also detected in blood, a finding suggesting that blood repertoires may reflect thyroid immune responses. Sample size was not statistically predetermined, and blinding of investigators to group allocation was not performed. Ophthalmopathy was separated from stable hyperthyroidism by a 13 V-J signature model, with 85% to 90% sensitivity and roughly 81% specificity obtained in cross-validation and 80%/75% obtained in testing.

Inclusive of the bounding cysteine and phenylalanine, the CDR3 is 12 residues long. The CDR3 DNA has 36 bases and is translated from base 1. Trimming takes 5 bases from V and 8 bases from J, and the germline ends sit 10 bases apart. CDR1 and CDR2, looked up from the germline V gene, are SGHAT and FQNNGV. A patient counted as having stable Graves' hyperthyroidism if no progression to ophthalmopathy occurred over 18 months of follow-up. Hyperthyroidism patients were newly diagnosed, with disease duration under 2 months, and aged 18 to 65 years. Patients with uncontrolled infections, other autoimmune diseases, pregnancy or lactation were excluded. Diagnoses relied on clinical symptoms, serum thyroxine and TRAb, thyroid ultrasound and orbital computed tomography. Ficoll-Paque density gradient centrifugation was used to isolate PBMCs from under 11 ml of fresh peripheral blood. Total RNA was extracted using Trizol reagent, and RNA quality was assessed on an Agilent 2100 Bioanalyzer.

The TCR beta CDR3 regions were amplified from the RNA transcripts. The TCR CDR3 was subjected to a first round of RT-PCR using the HTBI primer set and the Qiagen OneStep RT-PCR kit. A second multiplex PCR round built the libraries, followed by size selection and purification. Sequencing of the libraries was done on an Illumina HiSeq2000 using paired-end 100 bp reads. Regarding the original processing steps: SOAPnuke was used to process the raw data, with reads discarded if the reads contained adapters or uncalled bases, had a mean Phred below 15, or lacked an exact constant-primer or identifier match. High-quality paired reads were merged with COPE v1.2.5, and unique nucleotide sequences were defined as clonotypes. MiTCR v1.1 was used to align clonotypes to the IMGT TRBV, TRBD and TRBJ reference segments. The analysis included only V-J combinations with a frequency above 0.0001, which together covered roughly 99% of the repertoires. A TCS score was defined as the ratio of F50 (clonal expansion) to E x V (chaos), with BLOSUM62-based TCRdist applied between CDR3 peptides within each V-J. Welch's t-statistics and random forest reduced around 510 V-J features to roughly 13, which were used in a naive Bayes classifier (R e1071). TCRdb passed the public sequencing reads through fastp at Q25 and MiXCR, retaining productive beta sequences. For every CDR3 protein sequence, its rows merge into one entry that carries the most common genes and DNA. The V and J calls here are based on TCRdb, not the publication. The sample table lists over 450,000 distinct CDR3 sequences, approximately 15% of them with a count of one. The top ten constitute 15% to 20% of the sample.

The TCR sequence derives from a woman aged 18-29 years with Graves' hyperthyroidism. The source material was blood. The chain was built from TRBV11-2 and TRBJ2-1; the D gene identity is not certain. At the DNA level, the sequence is TGTGCCAGCAGCGAAGGGATCTATGAGCAGTTCTTC. Its protein product is CASSEGIYEQFF.